The clone carrying this T cell receptor beta chain was counted ten times or more. Its antigen is not known. This sample is part of a study of T-cell reconstitution after alpha-beta-depleted transplantation in children. With 6 bases clipped from V and 5 bases from J, the junction kept 7 bases outside the gene matches. Germline V lookup: CDR1 MDHEN, CDR2 SYDVKM. This CDR3 has 14 residues. Study-wide results and caveats: There were some patients whose high TCRbeta diversity at day 60 came from surviving recipient T cells and thymic progenitors. Among T cells one year after transplant, newly produced cells accounted for most counts and diversity.

TCRbeta library construction was performed incorporating unique molecular identifiers. TCRdb recomputed calls from the PCR reads with MiXCR, one row per CDR3 protein. This table holds fewer than 700,000 distinct CDR3 sequences, roughly 13% found once. V and J are TRBV28 and TRBJ1-2; 9 bases are shared with TRBD1. This sample comprised PBMCs, mostly from graft donor cells, obtained 360 days after TCRalphabeta/CD19-depleted stem cell transplant. This receptor was taken from a male patient younger than 18 who had a stem cell transplant for acute myeloid leukemia, so the T cells may come from the graft donor. As DNA, the CDR3 is TGTGCCAGCAGGCCGGGACAGGGACCATATGGCTACACCTTC. Translation: CASRPGQGPYGYTF.